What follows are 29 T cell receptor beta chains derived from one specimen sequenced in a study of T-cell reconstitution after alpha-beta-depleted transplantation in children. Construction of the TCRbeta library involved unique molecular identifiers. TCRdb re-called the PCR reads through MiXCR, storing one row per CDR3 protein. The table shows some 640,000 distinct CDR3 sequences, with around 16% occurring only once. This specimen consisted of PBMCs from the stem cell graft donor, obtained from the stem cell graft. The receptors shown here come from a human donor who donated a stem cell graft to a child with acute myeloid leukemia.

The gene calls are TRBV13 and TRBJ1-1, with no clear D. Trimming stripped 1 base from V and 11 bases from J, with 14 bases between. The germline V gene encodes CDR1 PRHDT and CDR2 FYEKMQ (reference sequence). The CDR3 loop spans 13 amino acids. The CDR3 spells CASSLEVPMGAFF. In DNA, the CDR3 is TGTGCCAGCAGCTTAGAGGTCCCAATGGGGGCTTTCTTT.

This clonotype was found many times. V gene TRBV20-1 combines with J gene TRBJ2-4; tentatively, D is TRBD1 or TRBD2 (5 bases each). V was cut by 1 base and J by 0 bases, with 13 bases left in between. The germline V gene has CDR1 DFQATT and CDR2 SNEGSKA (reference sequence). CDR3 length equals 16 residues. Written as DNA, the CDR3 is TGCAGTGCTAGAGGGGACGGCTGGCTAGCCAAAAACATTCAGTACTTC. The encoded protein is CSARGDGWLAKNIQYF.

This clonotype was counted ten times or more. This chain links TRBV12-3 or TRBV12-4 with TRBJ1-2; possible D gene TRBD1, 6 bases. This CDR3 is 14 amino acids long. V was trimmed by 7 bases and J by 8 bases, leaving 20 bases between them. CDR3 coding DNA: TGTGCCAGCACCATCTTTTTGGGGGGCGGAGGCTACACCTTC. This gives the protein CASTIFLGGGGYTF.

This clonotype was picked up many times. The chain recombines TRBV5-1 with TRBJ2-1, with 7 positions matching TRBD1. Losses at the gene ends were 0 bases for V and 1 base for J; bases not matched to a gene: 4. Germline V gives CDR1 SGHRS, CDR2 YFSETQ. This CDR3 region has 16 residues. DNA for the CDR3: TGCGCCAGCAGCTTGGTAACAGGGGATTCCTACAATGAGCAGTTCTTC. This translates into CASSLVTGDSYNEQFF.

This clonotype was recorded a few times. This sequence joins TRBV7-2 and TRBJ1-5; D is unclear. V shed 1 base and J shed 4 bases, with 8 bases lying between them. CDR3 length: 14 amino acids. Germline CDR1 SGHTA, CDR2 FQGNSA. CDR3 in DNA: TGTGCCAGCAGCTTAGAACCAGGAAATCAGCCCCAGCATTTT. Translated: CASSLEPGNQPQHF. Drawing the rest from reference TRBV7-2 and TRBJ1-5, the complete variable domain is GAGVSQSPSNKVTEKGKDVELRCDPISGHTALYWYRQSLGQGLEFLIYFQGNSAPDKSGLPSDRFSAERTGGSVSTLTIQRTQQEDSAVYLCASSLEPGNQPQHFGDGTRLSIL.

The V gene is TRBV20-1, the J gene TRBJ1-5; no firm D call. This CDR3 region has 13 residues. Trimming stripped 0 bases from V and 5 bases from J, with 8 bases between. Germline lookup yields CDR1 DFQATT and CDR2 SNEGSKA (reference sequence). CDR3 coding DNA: TGCAGTGCTAGAGATTTGAGGGATCAGCCCCAGCATTTT. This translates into CSARDLRDQPQHF.

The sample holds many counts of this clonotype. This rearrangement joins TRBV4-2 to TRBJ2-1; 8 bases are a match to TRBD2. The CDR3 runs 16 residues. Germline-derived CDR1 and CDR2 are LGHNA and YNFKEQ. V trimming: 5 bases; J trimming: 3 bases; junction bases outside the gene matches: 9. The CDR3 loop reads CASSNSGGPNYNEQFF. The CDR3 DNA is TGTGCCAGCAGCAACTCGGGGGGGCCCAACTACAATGAGCAGTTCTTC.

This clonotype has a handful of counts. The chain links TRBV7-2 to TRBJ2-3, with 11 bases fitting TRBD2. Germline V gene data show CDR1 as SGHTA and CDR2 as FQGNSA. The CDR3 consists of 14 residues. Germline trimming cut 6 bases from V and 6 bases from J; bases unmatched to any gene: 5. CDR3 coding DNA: TGTGCCAGCAGTAGCGGGGGGGTTCAGGATACGCAGTATTTT. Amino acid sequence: CASSSGGVQDTQYF.

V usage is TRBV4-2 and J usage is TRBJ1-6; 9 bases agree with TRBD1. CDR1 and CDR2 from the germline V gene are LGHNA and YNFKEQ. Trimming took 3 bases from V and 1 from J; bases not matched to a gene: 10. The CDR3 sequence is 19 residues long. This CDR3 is CASSHPGTGRRSYNSPLHF. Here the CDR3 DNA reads TGTGCCAGCAGCCACCCCGGGACAGGGAGGAGGTCCTATAATTCACCCCTCCACTTT.

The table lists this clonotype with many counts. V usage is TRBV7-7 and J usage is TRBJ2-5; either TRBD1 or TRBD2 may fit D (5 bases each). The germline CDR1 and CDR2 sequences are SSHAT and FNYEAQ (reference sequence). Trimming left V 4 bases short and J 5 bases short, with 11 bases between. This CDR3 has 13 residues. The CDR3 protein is CASSSSGAETQYF. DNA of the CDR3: TGTGCCAGCAGCTCGTCCGGGGCGGAGACCCAGTACTTC. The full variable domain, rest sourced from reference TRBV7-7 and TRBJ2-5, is GAGVSQSPRYKVTKRGQDVTLRCDPISSHATLYWYQQALGQGPEFLTYFNYEAQPDKSGLPSDRFSAERPEGSISTLTIQRTEQRDSAMYRCASSSSGAETQYFGPGTRLLVL.

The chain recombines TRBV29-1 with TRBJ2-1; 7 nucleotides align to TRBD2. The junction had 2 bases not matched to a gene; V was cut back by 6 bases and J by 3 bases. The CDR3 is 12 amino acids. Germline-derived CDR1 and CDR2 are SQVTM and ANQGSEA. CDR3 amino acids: CSVRGDYNEQFF. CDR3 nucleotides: TGCAGCGTACGGGGGGACTACAATGAGCAGTTCTTC.

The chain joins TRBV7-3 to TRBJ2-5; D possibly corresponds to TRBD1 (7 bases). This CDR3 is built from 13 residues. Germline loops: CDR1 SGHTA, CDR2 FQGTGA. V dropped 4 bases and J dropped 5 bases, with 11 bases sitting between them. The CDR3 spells CASSWRDSETQYF. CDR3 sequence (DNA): TGTGCCAGCAGCTGGAGGGACAGCGAGACCCAGTACTTC.

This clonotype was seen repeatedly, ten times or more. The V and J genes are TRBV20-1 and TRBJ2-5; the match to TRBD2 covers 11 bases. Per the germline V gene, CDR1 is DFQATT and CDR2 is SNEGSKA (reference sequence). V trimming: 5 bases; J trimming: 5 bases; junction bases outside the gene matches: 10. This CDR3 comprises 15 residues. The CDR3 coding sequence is TGCAGTGCTGGTAGCGGGGGGGCCGGGATGGAGACCCAGTACTTC. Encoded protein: CSAGSGGAGMETQYF.

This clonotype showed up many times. The CDR3, as DNA: TGTGCCAGCAGCCAAGGACAGAACAATGAGCAGTTCTTC. Its translation is CASSQGQNNEQFF. The rearrangement links TRBV14 to TRBJ2-1; weak D call: TRBD1 (5 bases). CDR3 size: 13 residues. Trimming removed 1 base at V and 5 bases at J, with 6 bases between. Germline-derived CDR1 and CDR2 are SGHDN and FVKESK.

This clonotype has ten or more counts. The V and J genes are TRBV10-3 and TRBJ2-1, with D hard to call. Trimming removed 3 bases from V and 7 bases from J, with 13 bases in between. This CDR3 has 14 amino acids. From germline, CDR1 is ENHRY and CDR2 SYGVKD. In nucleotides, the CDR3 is TGTGCCATCAGTGATAGGGATAAGGCTAATGAGCAGTTCTTC. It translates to CAISDRDKANEQFF.

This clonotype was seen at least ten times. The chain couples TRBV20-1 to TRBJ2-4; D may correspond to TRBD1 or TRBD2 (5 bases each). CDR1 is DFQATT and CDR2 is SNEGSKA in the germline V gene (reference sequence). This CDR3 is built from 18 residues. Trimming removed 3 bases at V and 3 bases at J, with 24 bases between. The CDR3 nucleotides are TGCAGTGCTAGTCGGTCCTTTGCGTCCGGGGCCGGCAAAAACATTCAGTACTTC. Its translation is CSASRSFASGAGKNIQYF.

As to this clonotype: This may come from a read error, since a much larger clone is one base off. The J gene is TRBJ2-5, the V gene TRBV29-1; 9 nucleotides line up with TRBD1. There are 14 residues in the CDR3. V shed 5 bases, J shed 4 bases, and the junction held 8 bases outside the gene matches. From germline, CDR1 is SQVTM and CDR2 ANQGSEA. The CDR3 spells CSVIRADRGETQYF. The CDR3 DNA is TGCAGCGTTATTAGAGCGGACAGGGGAGAGACCCAGTACTTC.

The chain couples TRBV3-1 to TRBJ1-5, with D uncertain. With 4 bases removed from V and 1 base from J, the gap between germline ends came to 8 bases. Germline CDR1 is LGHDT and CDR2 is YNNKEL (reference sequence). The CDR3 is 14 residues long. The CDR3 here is CASSRIGSNQPQHF. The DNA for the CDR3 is TGTGCCAGCAGCCGCATAGGGAGCAATCAGCCCCAGCATTTT.

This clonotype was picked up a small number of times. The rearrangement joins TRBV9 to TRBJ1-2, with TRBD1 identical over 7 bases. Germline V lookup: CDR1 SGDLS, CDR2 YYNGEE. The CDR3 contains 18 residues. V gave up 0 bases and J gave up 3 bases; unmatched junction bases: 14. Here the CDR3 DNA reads TGTGCCAGCAGCGTAGCTTCTCGGCCGACAGGGAGACACTATGGCTACACCTTC. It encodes CASSVASRPTGRHYGYTF. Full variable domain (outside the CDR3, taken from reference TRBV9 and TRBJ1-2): DSGVTQTPKHLITATGQRVTLRCSPRSGDLSVYWYQQSLDQGLQFLIQYYNGEERAKGNILERFSAQQFPDLHSELNLSSLELGDSALYFCASSVASRPTGRHYGYTFGSGTRLTVV.

DNA for the CDR3: TGTGCCAGCAGCTTGGGTTGGGGCGCAGAGACCCAGTACTTC. Protein product: CASSLGWGAETQYF. The V call is TRBV5-6, the J call TRBJ2-5; possible D gene TRBD1, 5 bases. Germline V gene lookup returns CDR1 SGHDT and CDR2 YYEEEE. Trimming stripped 0 bases from V and 4 bases from J, with 10 bases between. CDR3 length equals 14 residues.

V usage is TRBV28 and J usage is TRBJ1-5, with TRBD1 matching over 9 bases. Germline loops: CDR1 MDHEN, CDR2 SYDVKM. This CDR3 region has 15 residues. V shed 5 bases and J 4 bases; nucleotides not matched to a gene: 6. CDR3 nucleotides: TGTGCCAGCAGTCAGTTCGGGACAGGGAATCAGCCCCAGCATTTT. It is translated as CASSQFGTGNQPQHF.

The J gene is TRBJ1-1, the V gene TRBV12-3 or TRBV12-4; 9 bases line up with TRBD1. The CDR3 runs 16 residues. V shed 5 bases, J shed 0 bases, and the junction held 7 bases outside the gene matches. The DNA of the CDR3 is TGTGCCAGCAGTATCAAGACAGGGGGGGTGAACACTGAAGCTTTCTTT. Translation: CASSIKTGGVNTEAFF.

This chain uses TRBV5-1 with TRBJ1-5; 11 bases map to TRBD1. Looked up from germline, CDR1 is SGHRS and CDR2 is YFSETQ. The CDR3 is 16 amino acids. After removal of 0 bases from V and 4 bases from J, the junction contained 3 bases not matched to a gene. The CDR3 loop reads CASSLGGDRGNQPQHF. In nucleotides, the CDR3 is TGCGCCAGCAGCTTGGGAGGGGACAGGGGGAATCAGCCCCAGCATTTT.

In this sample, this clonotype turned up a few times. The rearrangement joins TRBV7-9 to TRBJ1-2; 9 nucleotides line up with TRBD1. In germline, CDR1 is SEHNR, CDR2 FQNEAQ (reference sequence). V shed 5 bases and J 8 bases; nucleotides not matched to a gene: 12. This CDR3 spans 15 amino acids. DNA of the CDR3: TGTGCCAGCAGCCCTCCGGGACAGGGATCGGAAGGCTACACCTTC. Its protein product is CASSPPGQGSEGYTF.

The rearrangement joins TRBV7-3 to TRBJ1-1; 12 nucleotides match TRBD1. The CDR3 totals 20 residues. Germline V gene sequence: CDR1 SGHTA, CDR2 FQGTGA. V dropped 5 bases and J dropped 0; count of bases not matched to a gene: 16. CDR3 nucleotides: TGTGCCAGCAGCAGCCCCGGGACAGGGGGCGCGATCCTCATGAACACTGAAGCTTTCTTT. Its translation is CASSSPGTGGAILMNTEAFF.

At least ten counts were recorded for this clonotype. Written as DNA, the CDR3 is TGCAGCGTTGAGCCAGGGGGCCGGAACTATGGCTACACCTTC. It encodes CSVEPGGRNYGYTF. The genes are TRBV29-1 and TRBJ1-2; 8 bases agree with TRBD1. The ends lost 3 bases at V and 2 bases at J; junction bases unmatched: 5. Germline-derived CDR1 and CDR2 are SQVTM and ANQGSEA. The CDR3 covers 14 residues.

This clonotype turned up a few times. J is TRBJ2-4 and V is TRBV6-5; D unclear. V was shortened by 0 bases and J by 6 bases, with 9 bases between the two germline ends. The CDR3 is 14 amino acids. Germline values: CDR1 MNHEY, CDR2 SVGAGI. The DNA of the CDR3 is TGTGCCAGCAGTTACTCGAAACAGAGAAACATTCAGTACTTC. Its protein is CASSYSKQRNIQYF.

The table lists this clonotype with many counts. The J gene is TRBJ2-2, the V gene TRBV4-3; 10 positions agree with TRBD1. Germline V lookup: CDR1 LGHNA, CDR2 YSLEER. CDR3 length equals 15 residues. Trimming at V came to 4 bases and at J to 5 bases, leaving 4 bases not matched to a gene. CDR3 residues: CASSPGQGGTGELFF. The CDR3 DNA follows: TGCGCCAGCAGCCCTGGACAGGGGGGGACCGGGGAGCTGTTTTTT.

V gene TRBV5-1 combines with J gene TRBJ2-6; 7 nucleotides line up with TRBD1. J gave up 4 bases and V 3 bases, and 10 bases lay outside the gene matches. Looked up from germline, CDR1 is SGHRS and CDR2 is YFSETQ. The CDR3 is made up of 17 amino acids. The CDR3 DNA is TGCGCCAGCAGCTGGACCCAACAGGGGTTAGGGGCCAACGTCCTGACTTTC. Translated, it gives CASSWTQQGLGANVLTF.